This T cell receptor beta chain is drawn from a study of shared T cell receptors in the human thymus (dated by TCRdb to about 2021). Concerning the study at large: The study examined how the human thymus generates shared, self-reactive T-cell receptor alpha chains.

Libraries were built with the immunoSEQ multiplex PCR assay. Sourced from immuneACCESS, this table was stored by TCRdb with only in-frame sequences that have V and J called. A share of the clones is absent; for the studies checked, an unresolved V gene accounts for under half, and the remainder has no known explanation. This sample holds 640,000 or so clones; over 75% were observed only once. Over 0.008% of the sample lies in the top ten. V loses 6 bases at its end and J loses 2 bases; junction bases beyond the gene matches: 10. The CDR3 numbers 15 residues from cysteine through phenylalanine. The sequence is cut down to CDR3 DNA, 45 bases in frame from base 1. CDR1 and CDR2 are read off the germline V gene (reference sequence) as MNHEY and SMNVEV. This clone was observed a handful of times. Its target antigen remains unknown. No base quality information exists; no much larger clone differs at one position.

These sequences were also reported in another study, on human thymus T cells. According to the second study: In Finland, the donors were immunologically healthy infants who were having open corrective cardiac surgery for congenital heart defects. Thymus tissue was collected as surgical resects that were removed during corrective cardiac surgery. Both the thymic and the peripheral blood repertoires appeared to show biased V and J gene segment usage. Highly overlapping thymic TCR repertoires among unrelated individuals were reported in the related research. The study described the TCR alpha and beta repertoires in roughly 8 infant thymus samples and a few matching peripheral blood samples. Donor ages ranging from about 6 to 250 days were recorded, and about six male and two female infants were included in the cohort. Thymocytes were mechanically released from the tissue and were stored as pellets of roughly 9-31 million cells at -70 degrees C. A QIAsymphony instrument was used to extract genomic DNA from the frozen cell pellets. The immunoSEQ multiplex PCR assay was used to amplify the TCRB and TCRAD loci from a standardized quantity of quality-controlled genomic DNA. The amplicons covered the V(D)J region and were long enough to include the CDR3 and to identify the V and J genes. The commercial immunoSEQ service was used to sequence amplicons on an Illumina platform. Primer bias and sequencing errors were corrected as previously described, and TCRAD and TCRB definitions were based on the IMGT database. immunoSEQ Analyzer 3.0 and VDJTools were used for repertoire analysis, which covered basic statistics, V/J segment usage, diversity estimates, rarefaction and pairwise overlap. Diversity was estimated with Chao1, ChaoE, Efron-Thisted, Shannon and inverse Simpson indices, and also on datasets down-sampled to the smallest sample. For repertoire overlap, CDR3 nucleotide sequence, V gene and J gene had to match strictly, and clustering was done by Jaccard-based multidimensional scaling. On average, thymus samples gave 750,000 to 950,000 unique TCRB clonotypes, whereas blood samples gave roughly 84,000.

This receptor was identified in a boy less than two years old with a congenital heart defect. Donor details come from another sample of the same person, matched by shared clones. The V and J genes are TRBV27 and TRBJ2-7; the central 7 bases match TRBD2. The sample taken for sequencing was thymocytes. The nucleotides are TGTGCCAGCAGACCTCCCGGGCGGGGGACCTACGAGCAGTACTTC. Its protein is CASRPPGRGTYEQYF.